This T cell receptor beta chain was identified in a study of T cells in Graves' hyperthyroidism and ophthalmopathy. Study findings and constraints: Most thyroid-expanded clonotypes above 0.001 were also found in blood.

Germline V gene lookup returns CDR1 MDHEN and CDR2 SYDVKM. The CDR3 is made up of 15 amino acids. Between the trimmed V and J ends, which lost 4 bases and 2 bases, there was a span of 13 bases. Inclusion characteristics of ophthalmopathy patients comprised a Clinical Activity Score of at least 3, a NOSPECS grade of at least 4, and duration under 3 months. PBMCs stemmed from approximately 10 ml fresh peripheral blood. RNA transcripts yielded amplified TCR beta CDR3 regions. The TCR CDR3 was amplified in a first-round RT-PCR using the HTBI primer set. TCRdb recomputed calls from the multiplex PCR reads with MiXCR, one row per CDR3 protein. The sample shows under 600,000 distinct CDR3 sequences, about a sixth of them seen only once. This clonotype was counted ten times or more. No antigen is known for it.

The origin of this receptor is a woman in her thirties or forties with Graves' ophthalmopathy. The sequenced material came from blood. The V and J genes are TRBV28 and TRBJ2-3, with D perhaps matching TRBD1 (5 bases). CDR3 loop: CASSSFRDSTDTQYF. The DNA of the CDR3 is TGTGCCAGCAGTTCATTCAGGGATTCCACAGATACGCAGTATTTT.